This is a list of T cell receptor beta chains from one sample in a study of T cell repertoires in cytomegalovirus infection. TCRdb used MiXCR to reprocess the reads, holding one entry per CDR3 protein. This table holds just over 300,000 distinct CDR3 sequences, about a sixth found once. Source material: PBMCs. Every receptor here comes from a human donor in good health (CMV status not recorded). Some clones in this sample may be carry-over from other donors' samples. Both conserved end residues are part of each CDR3. The D gene is left open where the match is weak. Only some rows state a clone size, as once, few, many or a class for expanded clones.

V	J	D	size	CDR3	DNA
TRBV28	TRBJ2-3	NA	NA	CASSLSLGPLDTQYF	TGTGCCAGCAGTTTATCCCTTGGACCCCTAGATACGCAGTATTTT
TRBV7-8	TRBJ2-5	NA	many	CASSLGPSSETQYF	TGTGCCAGCAGCTTGGGACCGTCGTCGGAGACCCAGTACTTC
TRBV12-3/TRBV12-4	TRBJ2-1	NA	few	CATLDGWNEQFF	TGTGCCACCTTGGACGGGTGGAATGAGCAGTTCTTC
TRBV28	TRBJ2-7	TRBD2	NA	CASSLSGRAIYEQYF	TGTGCCAGCAGTTTGTCAGGGAGGGCCATCTACGAGCAGTACTTC
TRBV28	TRBJ2-2	NA	few	CASSEAGAPETGELFF	TGTGCCAGCAGTGAGGCAGGGGCCCCGGAGACCGGGGAGCTGTTTTTT
TRBV7-8	TRBJ2-1	TRBD1	many	CASSPRLGQATNNEQFF	TGTGCCAGCAGCCCACGACTCGGACAGGCCACCAACAATGAGCAGTTCTTC
TRBV28	TRBJ2-3	TRBD2	many	CASQRGADTQYF	TGTGCCAGCCAGCGGGGCGCAGATACGCAGTATTTT
TRBV18	TRBJ2-7	TRBD2	few	CASSPAGGNYEQYF	TGTGCCAGCTCACCCGCGGGGGGAAACTACGAGCAGTACTTC
TRBV2	TRBJ1-5	NA	few	CASSSESTGNQPQHF	TGTGCCAGCAGTTCAGAGTCGACGGGCAATCAGCCCCAGCATTTT
TRBV28	TRBJ1-5	TRBD1	few	CASSLWVTGRSQPQHF	TGTGCCAGCAGTTTATGGGTGACAGGGCGAAGCCAGCCCCAGCATTTT
TRBV28	TRBJ2-5	TRBD1	many	CASSLAGTGEETQYF	TGTGCCAGCAGTTTAGCCGGGACAGGAGAAGAGACCCAGTACTTC
TRBV12-3/TRBV12-4	TRBJ2-7	NA	NA	CATSPGLVTGFRGKTYEQYF	TGTGCCACCTCACCAGGGTTAGTCACAGGGTTTAGGGGTAAGACCTACGAGCAGTACTTC
TRBV11-2	TRBJ1-1	NA	NA	CASSYPGVDTEAFF	TGTGCCAGCAGCTACCCAGGGGTTGACACTGAAGCTTTCTTT
TRBV24-1	TRBJ2-7	NA	many	CATSGQPTYEQYF	TGTGCCACCAGTGGACAGCCCACCTACGAGCAGTACTTC
TRBV7-9	TRBJ1-6	NA	NA	CASKGVADPLTLHF	TGTGCCAGCAAGGGGGTGGCAGACCCCCTCACCCTCCACTTT
TRBV7-2	TRBJ2-2	TRBD1	many	CASRPGTVNTGELFF	TGTGCCAGCAGACCAGGGACAGTGAACACCGGGGAGCTGTTTTTT
TRBV7-9	TRBJ2-7	TRBD1	few	CASSLLFGGQGTQKHYEQYF	TGTGCCAGCAGCTTACTTTTCGGGGGACAGGGGACCCAAAAACACTACGAGCAGTACTTC
TRBV7-2	TRBJ1-2	TRBD1	many	CASSFLKGAVYGYTF	TGTGCCAGCAGCTTTCTGAAGGGGGCAGTCTATGGCTACACCTTC
TRBV28	TRBJ1-4	NA	NA	CASSLERAKLFF	TGTGCCAGCAGTTTAGAGAGAGCAAAACTGTTTTTT
TRBV12-3/TRBV12-4	TRBJ1-2	NA	few	CASSSNRDGYTF	TGTGCCAGCAGTTCCAACAGGGATGGCTACACCTTC
TRBV10-3	TRBJ2-3	TRBD2	few	CAIMAAGADTQYF	TGTGCCATCATGGCGGCGGGGGCAGATACGCAGTATTTT
TRBV4-3	TRBJ1-2	NA	NA	CASSQDGAGVGYTF	TGCGCCAGCAGCCAAGATGGGGCAGGGGTCGGCTACACCTTC
TRBV4-1	TRBJ2-2	NA	many	CASSHKTANTGELFF	TGCGCCAGCAGCCACAAGACTGCGAACACCGGGGAGCTGTTTTTT
TRBV20-1	TRBJ2-5	TRBD2	NA	CSAREGSGSRETQYF	TGCAGTGCTAGAGAGGGCAGCGGGAGCCGAGAGACCCAGTACTTC
TRBV9	TRBJ2-3	NA	few	CASSVEGGRTDTQYF	TGTGCCAGCAGCGTCGAGGGGGGCCGCACAGATACGCAGTATTTT
TRBV7-9	TRBJ2-5	NA	many	CASSERDGGVQETQYF	TGTGCCAGCAGCGAACGGGACGGCGGGGTACAAGAGACCCAGTACTTC
TRBV7-9	TRBJ1-2	NA	NA	CASSLASGADYGYTF	TGTGCCAGCAGCTTAGCTTCGGGGGCGGACTATGGCTACACCTTC
TRBV4-1	TRBJ2-3	NA	NA	CASSQGLARDTQYF	TGTGCCAGCAGCCAAGGCCTAGCCCGGGATACGCAGTATTTT
TRBV2	TRBJ2-3	NA	NA	CASSEARSDTQYF	TGTGCCAGCAGTGAAGCGCGGTCAGATACGCAGTATTTT
TRBV12-3/TRBV12-4	TRBJ2-7	NA	many	CASSLAGVPYEQYF	TGTGCCAGCAGTTTAGCGGGGGTCCCCTACGAGCAGTACTTC
TRBV5-5	TRBJ2-1	TRBD2	few	CASSSLGWGGGPNEQFF	TGTGCCAGCAGCTCCTTGGGTTGGGGCGGGGGGCCCAATGAGCAGTTCTTC
TRBV11-2	TRBJ1-2	NA	few	CASSPGDYGYTF	TGTGCCAGCAGCCCGGGGGACTATGGCTACACCTTC
TRBV25-1	TRBJ2-2	NA	NA	CASSPPGAITGELFF	TGTGCCAGCAGCCCACCGGGGGCGATCACCGGGGAGCTGTTTTTT
TRBV12-3/TRBV12-4	TRBJ1-5	NA	few	CASSPRTDNQPQHF	TGTGCCAGCAGTCCCCGGACGGATAATCAGCCCCAGCATTTT
TRBV4-3	TRBJ1-4	NA	many	CASSQDLATNEKLFF	TGCGCCAGCAGCCAGGACCTTGCAACTAATGAAAAACTGTTTTTT
TRBV28	TRBJ1-6	NA	many	CASSLTGWEEDQGRSPLHF	TGTGCCAGCAGTTTAACGGGGTGGGAAGAGGACCAAGGGCGGTCACCCCTCCACTTT
TRBV6-6	TRBJ2-5	TRBD2	NA	CASSHGLAGGRGKYF	TGTGCCAGCAGCCACGGACTAGCGGGGGGCCGAGGGAAGTACTTC
TRBV12-3/TRBV12-4	TRBJ2-3	TRBD2	many	CASSLGGLGTQYF	TGTGCCAGCAGTTTAGGTGGACTAGGAACGCAGTATTTT
TRBV10-3	TRBJ2-2	NA	few	CAISDRQNTGELFF	TGTGCCATCAGTGACAGACAGAACACCGGGGAGCTGTTTTTT
TRBV7-2	TRBJ1-5	NA	many	CASSLESNQPQHF	TGTGCCAGCAGCTTAGAAAGCAATCAGCCCCAGCATTTT
TRBV20-1	TRBJ1-1	NA	NA	CSASAAEKYTEAFF	TGCAGTGCTAGTGCGGCAGAGAAATACACTGAAGCTTTCTTT
TRBV7-8	TRBJ2-1	NA	many	CASSLARYNEQFF	TGTGCCAGCAGCTTAGCGAGGTACAATGAGCAGTTCTTC
TRBV20-1	TRBJ2-3	NA	NA	CSASREWGRTQYF	TGCAGTGCTAGTCGAGAGTGGGGCCGTACGCAGTATTTT
TRBV5-6	TRBJ2-7	NA	NA	CASSTLGGPFYEQYF	TGTGCCAGCAGCACTCTGGGGGGGCCTTTCTACGAGCAGTACTTC
TRBV12-3/TRBV12-4	TRBJ1-6	NA	many	CASRRGHNSPLHF	TGTGCCAGCAGAAGGGGCCATAATTCACCCCTCCACTTT
TRBV12-3/TRBV12-4	TRBJ2-4	NA	NA	CASSPRDIQYF	TGTGCCAGCAGCCCCAGGGACATTCAGTACTTC
TRBV25-1	TRBJ2-1	TRBD2	NA	CASSEWLAGYNEQFF	TGTGCCAGCAGTGAATGGTTAGCGGGGTACAATGAGCAGTTCTTC
TRBV12-3/TRBV12-4	TRBJ2-5	NA	NA	CASSPDSNQETQYF	TGTGCCAGCAGTCCTGACAGCAACCAAGAGACCCAGTACTTC
TRBV6-5	TRBJ2-3	NA	many	CASSYLRGSTDTQYF	TGTGCCAGCAGTTACCTGCGGGGAAGCACAGATACGCAGTATTTT
TRBV7-6	TRBJ2-1	TRBD2	many	CASSPGLAGNEREQFF	TGTGCCAGCAGCCCGGGACTAGCGGGGAACGAGCGCGAGCAGTTCTTC